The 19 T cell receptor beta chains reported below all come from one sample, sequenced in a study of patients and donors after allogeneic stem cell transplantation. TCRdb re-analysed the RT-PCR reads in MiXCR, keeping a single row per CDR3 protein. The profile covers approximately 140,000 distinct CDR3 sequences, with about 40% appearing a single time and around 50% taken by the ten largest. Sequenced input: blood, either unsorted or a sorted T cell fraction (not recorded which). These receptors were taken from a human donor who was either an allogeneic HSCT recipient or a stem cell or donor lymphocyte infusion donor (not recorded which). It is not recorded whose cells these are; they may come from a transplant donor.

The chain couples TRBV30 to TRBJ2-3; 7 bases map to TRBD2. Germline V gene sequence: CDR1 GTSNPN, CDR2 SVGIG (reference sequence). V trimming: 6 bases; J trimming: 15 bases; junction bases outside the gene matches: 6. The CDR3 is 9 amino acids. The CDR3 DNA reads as TGTGCCTGCTCTCCGGGAGGATATTTT. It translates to CACSPGGYF.

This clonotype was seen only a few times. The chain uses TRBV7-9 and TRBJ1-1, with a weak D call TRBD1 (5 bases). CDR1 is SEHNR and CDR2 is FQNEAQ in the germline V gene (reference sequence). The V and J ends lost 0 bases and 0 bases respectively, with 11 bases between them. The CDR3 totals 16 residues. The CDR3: CASSLAGGMMNTEAFF. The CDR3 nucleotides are TGTGCCAGCAGCTTAGCCGGGGGGATGATGAACACTGAAGCTTTCTTT. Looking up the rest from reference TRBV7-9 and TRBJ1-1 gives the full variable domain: DTGVSQNPRHKITKRGQNVTFRCDPISEHNRLYWYRQTLGQGPEFLTYFQNEAQLEKSRLLSDRFSAERPKGSFSTLEIQRTEQGDSAMYLCASSLAGGMMNTEAFFGQGTRLTVV.

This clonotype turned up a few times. Written as DNA, the CDR3 is TGTGCCAGCAGTTTAGAAGGGTCCCCAGGGACTGAAGCTTTCTTT. Amino acids: CASSLEGSPGTEAFF. J is TRBJ1-1 and V is TRBV27; tentative D call: TRBD1 (5 bases). Trimming took 2 bases from V and 5 from J, leaving 15 bases between them. CDR1 MNHEY and CDR2 SMNVEV come from the germline V gene (reference sequence). The CDR3 is made up of 15 amino acids.

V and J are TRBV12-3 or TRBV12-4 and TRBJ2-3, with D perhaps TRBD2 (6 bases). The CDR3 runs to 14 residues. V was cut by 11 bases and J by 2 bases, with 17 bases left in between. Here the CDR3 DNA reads TGTGCCGCCAGGGCGGGGCCCTTCACAGATACGCAGTATTTT. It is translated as CAARAGPFTDTQYF.

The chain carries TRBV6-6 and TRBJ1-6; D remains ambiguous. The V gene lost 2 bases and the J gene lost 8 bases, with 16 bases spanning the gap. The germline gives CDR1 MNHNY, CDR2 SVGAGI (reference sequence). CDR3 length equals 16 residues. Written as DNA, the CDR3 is TGTGCCAGCAGTTACAACGGCTCACCGCCAGATTCACCCCTCCACTTT. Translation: CASSYNGSPPDSPLHF.

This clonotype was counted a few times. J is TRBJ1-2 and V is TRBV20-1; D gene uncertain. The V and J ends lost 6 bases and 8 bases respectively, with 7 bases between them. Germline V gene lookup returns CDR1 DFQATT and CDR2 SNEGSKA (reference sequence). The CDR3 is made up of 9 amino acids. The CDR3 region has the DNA TGCAGTGCCCCCGTGGGCTACACCTTC. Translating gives CSAPVGYTF.

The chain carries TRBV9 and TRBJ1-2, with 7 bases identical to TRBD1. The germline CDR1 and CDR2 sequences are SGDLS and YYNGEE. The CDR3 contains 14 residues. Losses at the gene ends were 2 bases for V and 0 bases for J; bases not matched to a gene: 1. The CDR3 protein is CASSVQGANYGYTF. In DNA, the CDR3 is TGTGCCAGCAGCGTCCAGGGGGCTAACTATGGCTACACCTTC.

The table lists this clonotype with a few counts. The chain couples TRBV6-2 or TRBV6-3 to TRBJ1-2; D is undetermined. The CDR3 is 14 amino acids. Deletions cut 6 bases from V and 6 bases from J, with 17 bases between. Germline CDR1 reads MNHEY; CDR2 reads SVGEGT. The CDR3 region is CASRTRRAENGYTF. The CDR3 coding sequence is TGTGCCAGCAGAACCCGTCGGGCAGAAAATGGCTACACCTTC.

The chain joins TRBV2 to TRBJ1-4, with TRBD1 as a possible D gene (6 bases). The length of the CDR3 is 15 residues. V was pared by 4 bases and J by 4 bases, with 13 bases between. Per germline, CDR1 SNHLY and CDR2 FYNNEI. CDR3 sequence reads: CASSGLGAVNEKLFF. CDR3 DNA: TGTGCCAGCAGTGGACTGGGGGCGGTTAATGAAAAACTGTTTTTT. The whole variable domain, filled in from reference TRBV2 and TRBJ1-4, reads EPEVTQTPSHQVTQMGQEVILRCVPISNHLYFYWYRQILGQKVEFLVSFYNNEISEKSEIFDDQFSVERPDGSNFTLKIRSTKLEDSAMYFCASSGLGAVNEKLFFGSGTQLSVL.

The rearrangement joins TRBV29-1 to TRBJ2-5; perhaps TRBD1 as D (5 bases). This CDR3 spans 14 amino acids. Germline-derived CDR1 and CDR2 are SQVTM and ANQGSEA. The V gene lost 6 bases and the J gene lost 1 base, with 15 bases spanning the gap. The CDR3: CSVFRQGVQETQYF. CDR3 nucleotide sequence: TGCAGCGTCTTCCGCCAAGGGGTCCAAGAGACCCAGTACTTC. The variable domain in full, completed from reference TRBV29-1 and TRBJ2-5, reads SAVISQKPSRDICQRGTSLTIQCQVDSQVTMMFWYRQQPGQSLTLIATANQGSEATYESGFVIDKFPISRPNLTFSTLTVSNMSPEDSSIYLCSVFRQGVQETQYFGPGTRLLVL.

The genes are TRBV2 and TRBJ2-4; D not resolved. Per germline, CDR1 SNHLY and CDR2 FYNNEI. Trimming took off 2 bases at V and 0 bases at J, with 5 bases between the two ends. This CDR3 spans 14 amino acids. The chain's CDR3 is CASSEWIAKNIQYF. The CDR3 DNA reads TGTGCCAGCAGTGAATGGATAGCCAAAAACATTCAGTACTTC.

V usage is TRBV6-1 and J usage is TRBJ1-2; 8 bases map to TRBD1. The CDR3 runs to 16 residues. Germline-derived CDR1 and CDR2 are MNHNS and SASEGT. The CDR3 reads CAQGRGLEYSNYGYTF. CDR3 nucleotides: TGTGCGCAGGGCAGGGGGCTAGAGTACTCCAACTATGGCTACACCTTC.

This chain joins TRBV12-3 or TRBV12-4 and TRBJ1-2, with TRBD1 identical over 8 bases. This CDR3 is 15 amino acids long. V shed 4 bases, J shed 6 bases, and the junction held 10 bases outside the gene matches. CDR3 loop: CASSWTGTGSHGYTF. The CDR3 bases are TGTGCCAGCAGTTGGACCGGGACAGGCTCCCATGGCTACACCTTC.

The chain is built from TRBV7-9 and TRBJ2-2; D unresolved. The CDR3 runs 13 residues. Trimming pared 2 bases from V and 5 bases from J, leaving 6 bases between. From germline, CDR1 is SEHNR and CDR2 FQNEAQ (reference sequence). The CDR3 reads CASSLRETGELFF. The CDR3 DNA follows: TGTGCCAGCAGCTTAAGAGAAACCGGGGAGCTGTTTTTT.

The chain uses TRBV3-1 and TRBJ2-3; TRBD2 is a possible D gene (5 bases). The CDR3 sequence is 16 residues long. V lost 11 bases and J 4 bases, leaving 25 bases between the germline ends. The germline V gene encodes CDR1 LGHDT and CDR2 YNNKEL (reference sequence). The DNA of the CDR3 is TGTGCCCGAAATGGCCTAGGAGGTGGGTCATCAGATACGCAGTATTTT. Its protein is CARNGLGGGSSDTQYF.

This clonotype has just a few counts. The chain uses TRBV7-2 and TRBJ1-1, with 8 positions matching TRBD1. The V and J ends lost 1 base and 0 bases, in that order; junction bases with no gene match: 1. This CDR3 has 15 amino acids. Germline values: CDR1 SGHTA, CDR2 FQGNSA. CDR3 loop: CASSLGTGMNTEAFF. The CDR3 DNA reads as TGTGCCAGCAGCTTAGGGACAGGGATGAACACTGAAGCTTTCTTT.

The CDR3 spells CSADNREPEAFF. The CDR3 nucleotides read TGCAGTGCGGACAACAGGGAACCTGAAGCTTTCTTT. The chain couples TRBV20-1 to TRBJ1-1, with TRBD1 as a possible D gene (6 bases). The V gene's germline CDR1 is DFQATT and CDR2 SNEGSKA (reference sequence). Trimming took off 6 bases at V and 6 bases at J, with 14 bases between the two ends. This CDR3 contains 12 residues.

CDR3 DNA: TGTGCCAGCAGCCTCGGACAGTTGGATGGAAAACTGTTTTTT. Its translation is CASSLGQLDGKLFF. The genes are TRBV12-3 or TRBV12-4 and TRBJ1-4; tentative D call: TRBD1 (6 bases). This CDR3 is 14 amino acids long. Trimming cost V 6 bases and J 10 bases, with 18 bases left between them.

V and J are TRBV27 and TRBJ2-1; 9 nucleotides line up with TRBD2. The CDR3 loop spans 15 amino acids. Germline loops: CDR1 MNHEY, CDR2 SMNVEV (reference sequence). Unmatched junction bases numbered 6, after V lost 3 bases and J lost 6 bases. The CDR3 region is CASSFVLAGSNEQFF. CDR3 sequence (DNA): TGTGCCAGCAGTTTTGTCCTAGCGGGGAGCAATGAGCAGTTCTTC.